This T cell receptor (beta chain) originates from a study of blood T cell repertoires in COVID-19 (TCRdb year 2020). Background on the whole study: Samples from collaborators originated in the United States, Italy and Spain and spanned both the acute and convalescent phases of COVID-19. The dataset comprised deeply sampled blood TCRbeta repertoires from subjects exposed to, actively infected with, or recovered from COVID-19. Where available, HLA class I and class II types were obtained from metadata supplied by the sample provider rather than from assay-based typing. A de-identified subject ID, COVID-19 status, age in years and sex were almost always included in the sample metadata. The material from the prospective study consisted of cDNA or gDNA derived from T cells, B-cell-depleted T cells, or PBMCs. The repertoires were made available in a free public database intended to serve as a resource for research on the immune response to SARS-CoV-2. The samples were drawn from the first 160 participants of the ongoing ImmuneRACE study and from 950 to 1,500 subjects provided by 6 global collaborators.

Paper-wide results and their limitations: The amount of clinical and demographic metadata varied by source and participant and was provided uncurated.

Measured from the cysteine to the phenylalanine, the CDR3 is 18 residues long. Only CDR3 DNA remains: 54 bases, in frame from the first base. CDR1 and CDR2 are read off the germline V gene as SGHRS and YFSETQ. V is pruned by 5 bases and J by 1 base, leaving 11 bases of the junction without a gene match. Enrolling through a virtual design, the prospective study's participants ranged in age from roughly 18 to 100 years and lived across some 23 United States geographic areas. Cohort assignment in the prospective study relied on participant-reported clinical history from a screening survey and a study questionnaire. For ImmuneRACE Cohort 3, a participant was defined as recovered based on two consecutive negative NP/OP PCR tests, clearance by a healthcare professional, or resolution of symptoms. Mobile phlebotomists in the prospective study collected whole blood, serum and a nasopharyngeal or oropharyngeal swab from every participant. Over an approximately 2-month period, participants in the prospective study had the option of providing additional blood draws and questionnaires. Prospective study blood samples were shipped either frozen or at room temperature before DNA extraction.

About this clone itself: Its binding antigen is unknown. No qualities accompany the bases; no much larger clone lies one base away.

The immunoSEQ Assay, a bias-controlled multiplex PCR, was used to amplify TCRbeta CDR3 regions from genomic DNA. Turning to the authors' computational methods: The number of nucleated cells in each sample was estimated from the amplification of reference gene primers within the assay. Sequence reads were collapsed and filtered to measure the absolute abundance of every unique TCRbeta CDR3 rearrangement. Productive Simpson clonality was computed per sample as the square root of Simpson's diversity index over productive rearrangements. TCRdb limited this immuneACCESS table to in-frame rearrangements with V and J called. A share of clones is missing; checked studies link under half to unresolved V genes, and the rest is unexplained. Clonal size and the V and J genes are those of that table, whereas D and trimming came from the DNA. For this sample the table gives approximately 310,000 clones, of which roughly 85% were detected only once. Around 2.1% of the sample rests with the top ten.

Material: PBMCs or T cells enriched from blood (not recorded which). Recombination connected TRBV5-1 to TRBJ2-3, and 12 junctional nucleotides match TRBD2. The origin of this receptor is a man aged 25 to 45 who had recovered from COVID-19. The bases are TGCGCCAGCAGGGGCGCCCTAGCGGGGGGGCCAGGCACAGATACGCAGTATTTT. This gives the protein CASRGALAGGPGTDTQYF.